Below, one T cell receptor beta chain is given with its context. Participant age was roughly 18 to 100 years, and participants resided in around 24 US areas. The study assigned cohorts using participant-reported clinical history. The germline V gene has CDR1 MNHEY and CDR2 SVGEGT. V lost 0 bases, J lost 2 bases, and 16 bases lay in between. CDR3 size: 18 residues. These data come from a study of blood T cell repertoires in COVID-19. Study-level information: The cDNA or gDNA used as material had been derived from T cells, B-cell-depleted T cells, or PBMCs.

Original processing notes: The assay estimated nucleated cells by amplifying reference gene primers. Sequencing used immunoSEQ multiplex PCR; TCRdb keeps in-frame clones, though not all of them. V and J calls and clone size are those listed in that table; D and trimming were worked out from the DNA. Among around 150,000 clones listed, approximately 80% were seen once. This receptor was identified in a man in his forties or fifties who had recovered from COVID-19. Sequenced material: PBMCs or T cells enriched from blood (not recorded which). The chain combines TRBV6-2 or TRBV6-3 with TRBJ2-2, with D possibly TRBD1 on 5 matching bases. The CDR3 nucleotides are TGTGCCAGCAGTTACTCGATCGGCCAGGGCTATAACACCGGGGAGCTGTTTTTT. Translation: CASSYSIGQGYNTGELFF.